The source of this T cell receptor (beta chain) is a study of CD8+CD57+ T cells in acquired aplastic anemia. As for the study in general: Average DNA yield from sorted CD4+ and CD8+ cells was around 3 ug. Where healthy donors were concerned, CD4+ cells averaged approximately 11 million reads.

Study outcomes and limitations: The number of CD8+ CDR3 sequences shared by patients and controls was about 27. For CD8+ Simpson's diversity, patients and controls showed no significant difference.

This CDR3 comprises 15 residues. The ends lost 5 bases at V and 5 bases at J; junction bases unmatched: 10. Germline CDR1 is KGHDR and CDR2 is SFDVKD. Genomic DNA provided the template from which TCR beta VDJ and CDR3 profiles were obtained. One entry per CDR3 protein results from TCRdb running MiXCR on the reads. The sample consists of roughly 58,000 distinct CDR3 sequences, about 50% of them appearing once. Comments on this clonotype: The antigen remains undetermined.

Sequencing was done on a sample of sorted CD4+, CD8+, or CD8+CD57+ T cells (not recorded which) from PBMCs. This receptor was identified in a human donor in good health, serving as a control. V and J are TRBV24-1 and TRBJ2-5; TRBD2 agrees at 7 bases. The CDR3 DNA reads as TGTGCCACCAGTGGGACGGATGGCGGGAGCGAGACCCAGTACTTC. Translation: CATSGTDGGSETQYF.